This TCR beta chain is from a study of control samples from healthy donors and cancer patients. In germline, CDR1 is SGHNT, CDR2 YENEEA. The CDR3 contains 15 residues. With V trimmed by 5 bases and J by 9 bases, 8 bases remained unmatched. Some clones are missing from TCRdb's copy, which holds only in-frame ones; the method was immunoSEQ multiplex PCR. The data contain approximately 82,000 clones, around 87% of them seen just once; the ten biggest clones take up 15% to 25%. The chain joins TRBV11-3 to TRBJ2-1, with 12 bases matching TRBD2. The sequence derives from a man aged 45-65 years in good health. Sequencing was performed on blood. The CDR3 loop reads CASSRTSGNRAEQFF. The CDR3 DNA reads as TGTGCCAGCAGCCGGACTAGCGGGAACCGTGCTGAGCAGTTCTTC.